In its sample, the clone carrying this T cell receptor beta chain was seen a few times. Its antigen remains unknown. After the first PCR, alpha and beta chain libraries were processed separately. CD8 T cells were positively selected from what remained after CD4 positive selection. This sample is part of a study of naive and memory T cell subsets. Findings and caveats of the study: Naive repertoires, especially CD8, held a few larger clonotypes, possibly memory cells re-expressing CD45RA. Over 95% of naive TCR sequences appeared only once after error correction, unlike memory subsets.

Per the germline V gene, CDR1 is LNHDA and CDR2 is SQIVND (reference sequence). The germline V and J ends were trimmed by 4 bases and 0 bases, with 6 bases remaining between them. The CDR3 extends over 13 amino acids. Two oligonucleotides, mixed equimolar, formed the beta constant-region primer covering TRBC1 and TRBC2. Nested alpha and beta constant-region primers with the SP2 primer drove four PCR rounds on ligated cDNA. A 12-nucleotide UMI and the SP2 primer were added to the cDNA 3' end by oligonucleotide ligation. Via MiXCR, TCRdb re-called the UMI-ligation and nested PCR reads, giving one row per CDR3 protein. Among roughly 150,000 distinct CDR3 sequences listed, 15% to 20% were seen once.

The sequenced material came from naive CD8+ T cells from blood. The chain couples TRBV19 to TRBJ1-1, with a weak D call TRBD1 (5 bases). The receptor's source is a human donor in good health. CDR3 nucleotide sequence: TGTGCCAGTAGTACAGGGATGAACACTGAAGCTTTCTTT. Protein: CASSTGMNTEAFF.